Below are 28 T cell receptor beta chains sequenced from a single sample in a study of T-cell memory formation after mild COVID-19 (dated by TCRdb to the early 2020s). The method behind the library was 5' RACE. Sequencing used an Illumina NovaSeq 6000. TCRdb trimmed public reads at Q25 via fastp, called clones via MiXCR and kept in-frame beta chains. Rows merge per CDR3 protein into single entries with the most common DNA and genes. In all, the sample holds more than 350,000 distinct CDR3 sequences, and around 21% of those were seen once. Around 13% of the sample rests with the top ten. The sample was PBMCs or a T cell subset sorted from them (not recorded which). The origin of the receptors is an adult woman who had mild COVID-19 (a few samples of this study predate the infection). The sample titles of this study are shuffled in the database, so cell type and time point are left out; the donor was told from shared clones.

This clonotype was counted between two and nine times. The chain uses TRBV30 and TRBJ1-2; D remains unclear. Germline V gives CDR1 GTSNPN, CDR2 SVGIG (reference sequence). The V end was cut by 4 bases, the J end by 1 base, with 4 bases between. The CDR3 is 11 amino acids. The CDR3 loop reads CAWKLNYGYTF. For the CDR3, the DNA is TGTGCCTGGAAGCTTAACTATGGCTACACCTTC.

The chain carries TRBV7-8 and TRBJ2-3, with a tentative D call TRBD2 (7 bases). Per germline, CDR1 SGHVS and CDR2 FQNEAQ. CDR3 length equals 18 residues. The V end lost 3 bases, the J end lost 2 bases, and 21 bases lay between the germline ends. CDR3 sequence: CASSFGAGAVGLTDTQYF. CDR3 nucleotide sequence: TGTGCCAGCAGCTTCGGTGCGGGGGCCGTCGGCCTCACAGATACGCAGTATTTT.

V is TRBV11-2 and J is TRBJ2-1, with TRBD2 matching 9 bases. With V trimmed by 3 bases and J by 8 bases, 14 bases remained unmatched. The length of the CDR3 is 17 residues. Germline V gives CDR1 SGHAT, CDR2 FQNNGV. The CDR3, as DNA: TGTGCCAGCAGCTTGGGAATAGCGGGAGCCGCTTTCGATGAGCAGTTCTTC. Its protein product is CASSLGIAGAAFDEQFF. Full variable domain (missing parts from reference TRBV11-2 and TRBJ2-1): EAGVAQSPRYKIIEKRQSVAFWCNPISGHATLYWYQQILGQGPKLLIQFQNNGVVDDSQLPKDRFSAERLKGVDSTLKIQPAKLEDSAVYLCASSLGIAGAAFDEQFFGPGTRLTVL.

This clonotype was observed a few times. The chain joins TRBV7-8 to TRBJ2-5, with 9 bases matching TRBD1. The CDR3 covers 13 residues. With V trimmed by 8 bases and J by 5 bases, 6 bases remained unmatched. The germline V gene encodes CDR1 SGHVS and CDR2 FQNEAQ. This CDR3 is CASRYRGRETQYF. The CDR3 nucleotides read TGTGCCAGCCGTTACAGGGGGCGGGAGACCCAGTACTTC.

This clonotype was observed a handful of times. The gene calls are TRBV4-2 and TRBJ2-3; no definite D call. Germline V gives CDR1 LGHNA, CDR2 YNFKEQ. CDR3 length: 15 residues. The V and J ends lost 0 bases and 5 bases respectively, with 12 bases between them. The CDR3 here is CASSQDQFARDTQYF. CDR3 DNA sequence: TGTGCCAGCAGCCAAGATCAATTCGCCCGAGATACGCAGTATTTT.

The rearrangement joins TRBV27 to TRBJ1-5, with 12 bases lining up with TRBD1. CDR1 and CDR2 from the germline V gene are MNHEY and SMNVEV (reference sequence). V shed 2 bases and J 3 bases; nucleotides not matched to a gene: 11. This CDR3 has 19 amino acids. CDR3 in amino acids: CASSLSGTGGRVLNQPQHF. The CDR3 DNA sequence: TGTGCCAGCAGTTTAAGCGGGACAGGGGGCCGAGTCCTCAATCAGCCCCAGCATTTT.

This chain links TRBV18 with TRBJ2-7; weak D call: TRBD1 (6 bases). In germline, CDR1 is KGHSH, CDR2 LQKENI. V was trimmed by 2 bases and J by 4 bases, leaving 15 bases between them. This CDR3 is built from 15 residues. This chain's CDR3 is CASSPSGTRGYEQYF. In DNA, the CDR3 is TGTGCCAGCTCACCATCCGGGACAAGAGGGTACGAGCAGTACTTC. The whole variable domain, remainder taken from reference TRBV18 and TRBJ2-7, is NAGVMQNPRHLVRRRGQEARLRCSPMKGHSHVYWYRQLPEEGLKFMVYLQKENIIDESGMPKERFSAEFPKEGPSILRIQQVVRGDSAAYFCASSPSGTRGYEQYFGPGTRLTVT.

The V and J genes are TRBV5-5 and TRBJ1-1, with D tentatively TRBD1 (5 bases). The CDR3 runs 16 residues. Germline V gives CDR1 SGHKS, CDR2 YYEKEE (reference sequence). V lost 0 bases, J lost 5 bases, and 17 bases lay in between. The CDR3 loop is CASSLAVFGRETEAFF. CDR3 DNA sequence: TGTGCCAGCAGCTTGGCGGTTTTCGGCAGGGAAACTGAAGCTTTCTTT.

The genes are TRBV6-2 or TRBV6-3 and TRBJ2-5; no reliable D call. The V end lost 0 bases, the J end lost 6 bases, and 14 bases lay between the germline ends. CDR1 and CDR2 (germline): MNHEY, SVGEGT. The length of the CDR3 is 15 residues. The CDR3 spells CASSYSSGVGQTQYF. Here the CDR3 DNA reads TGTGCCAGCAGTTACTCGAGTGGGGTCGGGCAGACCCAGTACTTC.

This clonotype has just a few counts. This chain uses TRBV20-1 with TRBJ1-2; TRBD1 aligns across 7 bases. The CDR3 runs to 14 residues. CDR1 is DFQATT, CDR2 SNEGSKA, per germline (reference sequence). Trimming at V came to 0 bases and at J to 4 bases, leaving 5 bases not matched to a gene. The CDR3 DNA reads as TGCAGTGCTAGAGATATCGGACAGGTCTATGGCTACACCTTC. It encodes CSARDIGQVYGYTF.

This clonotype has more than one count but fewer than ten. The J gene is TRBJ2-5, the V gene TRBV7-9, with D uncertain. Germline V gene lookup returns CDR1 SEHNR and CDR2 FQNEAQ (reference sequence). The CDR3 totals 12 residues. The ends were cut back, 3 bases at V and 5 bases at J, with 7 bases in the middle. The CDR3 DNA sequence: TGTGCCAGCAGCTTTGAGTGGGAGACCCAGTACTTC. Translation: CASSFEWETQYF.

This CDR3 is CASSPGLGPDTQYF. The CDR3 coding sequence is TGTGCCAGCAGTCCGGGACTAGGGCCAGATACGCAGTATTTT. The chain recombines TRBV6-2 or TRBV6-3 with TRBJ2-3; 8 bases match TRBD2. V lost 5 bases and J lost 4; bases outside the gene matches: 5. The CDR3 is made up of 14 amino acids. Germline V gene sequence: CDR1 MNHEY, CDR2 SVGEGT.

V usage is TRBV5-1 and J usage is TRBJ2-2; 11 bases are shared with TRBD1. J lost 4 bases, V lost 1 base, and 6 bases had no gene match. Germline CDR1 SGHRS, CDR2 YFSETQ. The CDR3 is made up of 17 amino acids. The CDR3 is CASSLTGQGDPTGELFF. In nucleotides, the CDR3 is TGCGCCAGCAGCTTGACGGGACAGGGGGATCCCACCGGGGAGCTGTTTTTT.

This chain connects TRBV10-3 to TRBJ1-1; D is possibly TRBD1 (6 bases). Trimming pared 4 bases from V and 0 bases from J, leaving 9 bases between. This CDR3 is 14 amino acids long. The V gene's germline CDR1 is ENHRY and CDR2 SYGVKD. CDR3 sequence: CAISGQAMNTEAFF. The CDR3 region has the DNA TGTGCCATCAGTGGACAGGCCATGAACACTGAAGCTTTCTTT.

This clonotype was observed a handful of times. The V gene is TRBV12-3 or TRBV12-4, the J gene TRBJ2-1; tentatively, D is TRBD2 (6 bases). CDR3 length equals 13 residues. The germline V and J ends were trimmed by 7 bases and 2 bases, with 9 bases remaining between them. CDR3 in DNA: TGTGCCAGCATAGCGGCCCCCTACAATGAGCAGTTCTTC. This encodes CASIAAPYNEQFF.

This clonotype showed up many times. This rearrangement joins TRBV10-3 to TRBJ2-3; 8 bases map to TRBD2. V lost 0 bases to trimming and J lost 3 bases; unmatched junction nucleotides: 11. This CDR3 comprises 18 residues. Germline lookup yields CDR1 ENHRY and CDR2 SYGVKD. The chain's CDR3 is CAISESVLKRGRTDTQYF. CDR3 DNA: TGTGCCATCAGTGAGTCGGTTCTGAAGCGGGGGAGGACAGATACGCAGTATTTT.

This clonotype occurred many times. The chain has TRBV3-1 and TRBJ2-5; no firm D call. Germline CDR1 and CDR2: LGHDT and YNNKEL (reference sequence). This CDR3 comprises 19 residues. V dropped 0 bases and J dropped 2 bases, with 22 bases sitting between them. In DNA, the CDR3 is TGTGCCAGCAGCCAAGATTGCCTCGAATATAGACCCGGACAAGAGACCCAGTACTTC. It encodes CASSQDCLEYRPGQETQYF.

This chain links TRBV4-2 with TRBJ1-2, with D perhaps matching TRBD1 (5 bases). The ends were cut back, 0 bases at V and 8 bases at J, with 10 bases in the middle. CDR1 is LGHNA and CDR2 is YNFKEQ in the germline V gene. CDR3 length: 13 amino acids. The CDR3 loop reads CASSQDNDRGYTF. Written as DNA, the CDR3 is TGTGCCAGCAGCCAAGATAACGACAGAGGCTACACCTTC.

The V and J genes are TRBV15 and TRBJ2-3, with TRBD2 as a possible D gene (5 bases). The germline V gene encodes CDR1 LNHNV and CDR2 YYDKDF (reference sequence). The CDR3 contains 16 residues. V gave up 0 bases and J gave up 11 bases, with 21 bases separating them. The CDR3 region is CATSRDPAAALKGQYF. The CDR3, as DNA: TGTGCCACCAGCAGAGATCCAGCGGCAGCCCTAAAGGGGCAGTATTTT.

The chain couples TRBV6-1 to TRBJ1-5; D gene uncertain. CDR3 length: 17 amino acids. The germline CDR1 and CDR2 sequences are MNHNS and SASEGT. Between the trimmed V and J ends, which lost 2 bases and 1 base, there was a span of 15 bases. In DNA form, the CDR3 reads TGTGCCAGCAGTGAAAGTAAGGCTTGGGAGAGCAATCAGCCCCAGCATTTT. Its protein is CASSESKAWESNQPQHF.

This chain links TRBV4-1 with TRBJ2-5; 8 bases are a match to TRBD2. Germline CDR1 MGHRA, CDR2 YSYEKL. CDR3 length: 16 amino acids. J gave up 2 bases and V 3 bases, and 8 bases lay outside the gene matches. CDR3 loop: CASSHYPTSGQETQYF. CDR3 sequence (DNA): TGCGCCAGCAGCCACTACCCTACTAGCGGTCAAGAGACCCAGTACTTC.

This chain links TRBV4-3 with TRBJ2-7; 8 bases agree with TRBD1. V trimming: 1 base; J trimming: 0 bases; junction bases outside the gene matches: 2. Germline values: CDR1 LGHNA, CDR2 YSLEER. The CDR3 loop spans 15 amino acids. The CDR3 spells CASSQGTGSSYEQYF. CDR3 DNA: TGCGCCAGCAGCCAAGGGACAGGGAGCTCCTACGAGCAGTACTTC.

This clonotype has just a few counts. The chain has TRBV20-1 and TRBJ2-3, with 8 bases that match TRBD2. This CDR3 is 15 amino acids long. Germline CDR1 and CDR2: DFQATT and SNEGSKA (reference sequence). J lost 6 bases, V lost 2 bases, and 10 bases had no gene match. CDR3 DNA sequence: TGCAGTGCTAGACCAGCGGGGGAGTCCCGCGATACGCAGTATTTT. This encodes CSARPAGESRDTQYF.

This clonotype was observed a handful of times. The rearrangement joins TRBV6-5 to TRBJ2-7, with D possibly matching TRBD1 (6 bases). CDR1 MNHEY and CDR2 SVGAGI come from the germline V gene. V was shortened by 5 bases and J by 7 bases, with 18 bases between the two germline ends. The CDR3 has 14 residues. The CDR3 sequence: CASSQGDITGEQYF. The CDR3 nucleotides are TGTGCCAGCAGTCAAGGGGACATAACGGGGGAGCAGTACTTC.

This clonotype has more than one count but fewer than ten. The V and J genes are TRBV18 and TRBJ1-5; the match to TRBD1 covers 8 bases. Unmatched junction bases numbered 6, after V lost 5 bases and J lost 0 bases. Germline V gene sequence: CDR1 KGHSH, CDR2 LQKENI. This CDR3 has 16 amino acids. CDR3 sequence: CASSMDREYSNQPQHF. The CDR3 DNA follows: TGTGCCAGCTCAATGGACAGGGAATATAGCAATCAGCCCCAGCATTTT. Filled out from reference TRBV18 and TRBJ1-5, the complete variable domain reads NAGVMQNPRHLVRRRGQEARLRCSPMKGHSHVYWYRQLPEEGLKFMVYLQKENIIDESGMPKERFSAEFPKEGPSILRIQQVVRGDSAAYFCASSMDREYSNQPQHFGDGTRLSIL.

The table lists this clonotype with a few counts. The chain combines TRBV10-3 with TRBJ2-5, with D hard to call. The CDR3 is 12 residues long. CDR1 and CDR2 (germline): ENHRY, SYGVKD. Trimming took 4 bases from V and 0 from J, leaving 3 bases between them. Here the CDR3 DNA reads TGTGCCATCAGTGCGAACCAAGAGACCCAGTACTTC. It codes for CAISANQETQYF.

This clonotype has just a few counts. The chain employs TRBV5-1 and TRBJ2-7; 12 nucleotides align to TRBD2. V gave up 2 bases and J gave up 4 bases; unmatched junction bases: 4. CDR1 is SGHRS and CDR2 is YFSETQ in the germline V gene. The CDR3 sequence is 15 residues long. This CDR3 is CASSLGLAGRYEQYF. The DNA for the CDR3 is TGCGCCAGCAGCTTAGGACTAGCGGGGAGATACGAGCAGTACTTC.

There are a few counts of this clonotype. The DNA of the CDR3 is TGTGCCAGCAGTCCCTCAGGGACGGGAGGTGAGGCTTTCTTT. The encoded protein is CASSPSGTGGEAFF. The chain has TRBV12-3 or TRBV12-4 and TRBJ1-1; maybe TRBD1 (5 bases). The CDR3 totals 14 residues. V was cut by 5 bases and J by 11 bases, with 21 bases left in between.